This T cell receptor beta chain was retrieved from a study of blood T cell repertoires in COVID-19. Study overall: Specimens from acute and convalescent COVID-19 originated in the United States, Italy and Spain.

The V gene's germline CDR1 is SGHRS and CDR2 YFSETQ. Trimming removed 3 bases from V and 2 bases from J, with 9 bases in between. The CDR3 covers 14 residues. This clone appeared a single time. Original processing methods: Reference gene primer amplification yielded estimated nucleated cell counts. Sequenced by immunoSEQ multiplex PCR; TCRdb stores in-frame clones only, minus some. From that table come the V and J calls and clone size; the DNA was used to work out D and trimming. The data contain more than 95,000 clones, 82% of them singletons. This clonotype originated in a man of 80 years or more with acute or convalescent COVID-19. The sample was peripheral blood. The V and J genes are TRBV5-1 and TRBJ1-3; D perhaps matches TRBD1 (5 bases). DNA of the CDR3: TGCGCCAGCAGCTCCCAGGGCACTGGAAACACCATATATTTT. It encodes CASSSQGTGNTIYF.